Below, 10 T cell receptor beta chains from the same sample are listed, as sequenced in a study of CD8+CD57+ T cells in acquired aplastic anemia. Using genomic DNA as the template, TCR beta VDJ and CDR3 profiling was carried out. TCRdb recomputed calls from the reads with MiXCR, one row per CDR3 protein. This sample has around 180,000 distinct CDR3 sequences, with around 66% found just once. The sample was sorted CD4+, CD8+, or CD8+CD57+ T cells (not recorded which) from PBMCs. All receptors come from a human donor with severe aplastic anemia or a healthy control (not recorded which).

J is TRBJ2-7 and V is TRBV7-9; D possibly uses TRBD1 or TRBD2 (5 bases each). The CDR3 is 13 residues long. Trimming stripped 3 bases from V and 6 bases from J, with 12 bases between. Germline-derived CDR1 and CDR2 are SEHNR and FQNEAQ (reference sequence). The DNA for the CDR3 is TGTGCCAGCAGCTTGGTTAAGGGACGCGAGCAGTACTTC. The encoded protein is CASSLVKGREQYF.

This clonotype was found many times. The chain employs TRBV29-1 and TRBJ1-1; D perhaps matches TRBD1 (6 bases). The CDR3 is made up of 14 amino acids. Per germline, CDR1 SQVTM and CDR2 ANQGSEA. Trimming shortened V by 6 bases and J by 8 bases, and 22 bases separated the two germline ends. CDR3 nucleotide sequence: TGCAGCGTCCCCACGACAGGCCGGGGACCAGAAGCTTTCTTT. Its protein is CSVPTTGRGPEAFF.

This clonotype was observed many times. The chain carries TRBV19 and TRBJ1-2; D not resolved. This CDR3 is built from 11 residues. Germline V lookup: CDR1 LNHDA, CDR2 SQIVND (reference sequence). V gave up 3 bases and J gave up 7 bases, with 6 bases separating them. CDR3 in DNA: TGTGCCAGTAGTATGGCTCGTGGCTACACCTTC. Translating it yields CASSMARGYTF.

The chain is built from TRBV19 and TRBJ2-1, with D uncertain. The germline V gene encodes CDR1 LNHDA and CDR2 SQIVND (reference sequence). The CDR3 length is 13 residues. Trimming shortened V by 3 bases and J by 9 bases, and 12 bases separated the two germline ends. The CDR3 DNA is TGTGCCAGTAGTATTCTCCTTGAGCGTGAGCAGTTCTTC. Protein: CASSILLEREQFF.

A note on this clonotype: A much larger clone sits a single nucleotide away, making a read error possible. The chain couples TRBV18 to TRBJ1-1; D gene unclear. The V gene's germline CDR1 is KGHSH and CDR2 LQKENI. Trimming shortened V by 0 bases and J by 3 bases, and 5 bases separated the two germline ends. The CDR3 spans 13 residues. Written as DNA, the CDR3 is TGTGCCAGCTCACCACCGATGTACACTGAAGCTTTCTTT. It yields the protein CASSPPMYTEAFF.

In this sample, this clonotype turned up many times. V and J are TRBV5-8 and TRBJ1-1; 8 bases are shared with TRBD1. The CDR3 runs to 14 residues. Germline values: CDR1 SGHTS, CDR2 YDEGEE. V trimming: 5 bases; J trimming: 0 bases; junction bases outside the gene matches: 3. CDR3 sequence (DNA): TGTGCCAGCAGGGGACAGGCGGTGAACACTGAAGCTTTCTTT. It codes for CASRGQAVNTEAFF.

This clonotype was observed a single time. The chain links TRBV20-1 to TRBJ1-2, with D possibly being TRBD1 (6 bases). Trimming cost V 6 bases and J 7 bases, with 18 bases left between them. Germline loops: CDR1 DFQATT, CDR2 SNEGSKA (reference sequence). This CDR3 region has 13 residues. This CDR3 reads CSAPSDRILGYTF. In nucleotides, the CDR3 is TGCAGTGCCCCCTCTGACAGGATCCTTGGCTACACCTTC.

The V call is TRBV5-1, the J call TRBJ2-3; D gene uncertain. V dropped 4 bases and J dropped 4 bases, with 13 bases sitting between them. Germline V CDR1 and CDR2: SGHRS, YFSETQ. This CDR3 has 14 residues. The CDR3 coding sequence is TGCGCCAGCAGCCTAATACCAGAGGCAGATACGCAGTATTTT. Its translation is CASSLIPEADTQYF.

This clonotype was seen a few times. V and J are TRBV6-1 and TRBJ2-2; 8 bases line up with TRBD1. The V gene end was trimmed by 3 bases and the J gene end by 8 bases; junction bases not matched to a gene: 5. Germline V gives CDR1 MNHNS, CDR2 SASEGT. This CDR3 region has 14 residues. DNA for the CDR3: TGTGCCAGCAGTGACGGCCGGGACAGGGGGGAGCTGTTTTTT. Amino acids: CASSDGRDRGELFF.

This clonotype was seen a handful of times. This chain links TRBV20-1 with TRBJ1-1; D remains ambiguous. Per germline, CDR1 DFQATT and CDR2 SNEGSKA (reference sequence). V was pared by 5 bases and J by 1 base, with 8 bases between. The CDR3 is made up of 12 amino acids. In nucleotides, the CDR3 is TGCAGTGCTCCGGCGAAGAACACTGAAGCTTTCTTT. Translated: CSAPAKNTEAFF.